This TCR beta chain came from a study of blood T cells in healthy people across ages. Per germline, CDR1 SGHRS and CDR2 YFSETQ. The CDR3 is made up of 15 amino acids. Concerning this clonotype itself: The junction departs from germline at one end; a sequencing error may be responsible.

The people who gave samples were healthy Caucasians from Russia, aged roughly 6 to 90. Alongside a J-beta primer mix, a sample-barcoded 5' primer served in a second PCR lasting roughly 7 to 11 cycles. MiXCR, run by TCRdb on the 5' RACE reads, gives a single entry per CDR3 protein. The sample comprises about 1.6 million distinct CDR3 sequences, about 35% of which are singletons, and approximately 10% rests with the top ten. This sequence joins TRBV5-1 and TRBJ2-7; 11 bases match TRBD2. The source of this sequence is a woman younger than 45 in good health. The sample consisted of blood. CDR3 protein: CVSSQTSGGPYEQYF. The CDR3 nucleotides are TGCGTCAGCAGCCAAACTAGCGGGGGCCCCTACGAGCAGTACTTC. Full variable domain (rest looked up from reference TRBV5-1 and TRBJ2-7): KAGVTQTPRYLIKTRGQQVTLSCSPISGHRSVSWYQQTPGQGLQFLFEYFSETQRNKGNFPGRFSGRQFSNSRSEMNVSTLELGDSALYLCVSSQTSGGPYEQYFGPGTRLTVT.